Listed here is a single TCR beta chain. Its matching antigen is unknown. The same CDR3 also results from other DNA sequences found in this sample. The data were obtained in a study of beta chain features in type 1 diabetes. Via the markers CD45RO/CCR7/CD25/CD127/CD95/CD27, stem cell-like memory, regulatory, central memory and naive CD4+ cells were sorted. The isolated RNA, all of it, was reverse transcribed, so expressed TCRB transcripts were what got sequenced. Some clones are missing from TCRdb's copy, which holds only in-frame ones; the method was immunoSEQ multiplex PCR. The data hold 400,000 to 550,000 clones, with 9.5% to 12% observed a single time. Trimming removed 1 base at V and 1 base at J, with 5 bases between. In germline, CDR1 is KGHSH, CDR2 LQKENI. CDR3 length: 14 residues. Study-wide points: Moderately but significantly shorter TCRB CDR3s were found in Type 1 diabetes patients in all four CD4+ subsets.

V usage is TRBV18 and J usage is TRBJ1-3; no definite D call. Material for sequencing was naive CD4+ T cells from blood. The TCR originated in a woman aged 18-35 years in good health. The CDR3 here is CASSPQGSGNTIYF. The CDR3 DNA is TGTGCCAGCTCACCACAGGGTTCTGGAAACACCATATATTTT.